This passage covers 7 T cell receptor beta chains from one sample sequenced in a study of sequential checkpoint blockade in melanoma. Treatment given: randomized to nivolumab then ipilimumab (arm A) or the reverse (arm B). The protocol was immunoSEQ multiplex PCR, while the TCRdb copy is restricted to in-frame clones and leaves out a portion. The data show around 2,500 clones, around 20% seen once. The input for sequencing was tumor tissue (inferred from file names), taken from a patient given nivolumab and ipilimumab in sequence. The receptors shown here come from a human donor with melanoma.

This rearrangement joins TRBV28 to TRBJ1-4; weak D call: TRBD1 (5 bases). This CDR3 comprises 16 residues. Germline CDR1 and CDR2: MDHEN and SYDVKM. V lost 4 bases to trimming and J lost 5 bases, with 17 bases between them. This CDR3 reads CASSSPGGSSNEKLFF. CDR3 nucleotides: TGTGCCAGCAGTTCGCCCGGGGGGAGTTCCAATGAAAAACTGTTTTTT. The variable domain in full, completed from reference TRBV28 and TRBJ1-4, reads DVKVTQSSRYLVKRTGEKVFLECVQDMDHENMFWYRQDPGLGLRLIYFSYDVKMKEKGDIPEGYSVSREKKERFSLILESASTNQTSMYLCASSSPGGSSNEKLFFGSGTQLSVL.

In this sample, this clone turned up a few times. This chain joins TRBV14 and TRBJ1-1; weak D call: TRBD1 (5 bases). Germline CDR1 reads SGHDN; CDR2 reads FVKESK. The CDR3 is made up of 17 amino acids. Deletions cut 0 bases from V and 0 bases from J, with 14 bases between. Here the CDR3 DNA reads TGTGCCAGCAGCCAAGAGGGGGTTGGGGGAATGAACACTGAAGCTTTCTTT. This encodes CASSQEGVGGMNTEAFF.

V usage is TRBV28 and J usage is TRBJ1-1; TRBD1 matches at 8 bases. The V segment lost 2 bases and the J segment 3 bases; nucleotides outside the gene matches: 5. CDR1 and CDR2 (germline): MDHEN, SYDVKM. The CDR3 is 15 residues long. The CDR3 DNA follows: TGTGCCAGCAGTTTAAGGCAGGGGGCATACACTGAAGCTTTCTTT. Translated: CASSLRQGAYTEAFF.

This clone occurred a few times. This chain uses TRBV1 with TRBJ2-5; no check of the table's D call, TRBD1, against the DNA was made. TRBV1 is recorded as a pseudogene. CDR3 length equals 13 residues. CDR3 region: CASSQDRAETQYF. CDR3 DNA sequence: TGCGCCAGCAGCCAGGACAGGGCCGAGACCCAGTACTTC.

Relative to its sample, this clone is medium-sized (0.01 to 0.1%). The chain couples TRBV28 to TRBJ1-2; D is unresolved. This CDR3 region has 18 residues. Trimming shortened V by 7 bases and J by 3 bases, and 27 bases separated the two germline ends. In germline, CDR1 is MDHEN, CDR2 SYDVKM. CDR3: CASTPYTLGLGQDYGYTF. The DNA for the CDR3 is TGTGCCAGCACTCCTTATACCTTGGGCCTAGGGCAGGACTATGGCTACACCTTC.

This rearrangement joins TRBV30 to TRBJ1-2; D perhaps matches TRBD1 (5 bases). The ends were cut back, 7 bases at V and 4 bases at J, with 13 bases in the middle. The CDR3 totals 12 residues. Germline-derived CDR1 and CDR2 are GTSNPN and SVGIG (reference sequence). The CDR3 DNA sequence: TGTGCCTCCATAGGGGACGGCTATGGCTACACCTTC. It codes for CASIGDGYGYTF.

The chain couples TRBV12-5 to TRBJ2-7; TRBD1 is a possible D gene (8 bases). Germline V gives CDR1 LGHNT, CDR2 FRNRAP. CDR3 length: 14 residues. CDR3 amino acids: CASKVQGGDYEQYF. CDR3 sequence (DNA): TGTGCCAGCAAAGTACAGGGGGGGGACTACGAGCAGTACTTC.